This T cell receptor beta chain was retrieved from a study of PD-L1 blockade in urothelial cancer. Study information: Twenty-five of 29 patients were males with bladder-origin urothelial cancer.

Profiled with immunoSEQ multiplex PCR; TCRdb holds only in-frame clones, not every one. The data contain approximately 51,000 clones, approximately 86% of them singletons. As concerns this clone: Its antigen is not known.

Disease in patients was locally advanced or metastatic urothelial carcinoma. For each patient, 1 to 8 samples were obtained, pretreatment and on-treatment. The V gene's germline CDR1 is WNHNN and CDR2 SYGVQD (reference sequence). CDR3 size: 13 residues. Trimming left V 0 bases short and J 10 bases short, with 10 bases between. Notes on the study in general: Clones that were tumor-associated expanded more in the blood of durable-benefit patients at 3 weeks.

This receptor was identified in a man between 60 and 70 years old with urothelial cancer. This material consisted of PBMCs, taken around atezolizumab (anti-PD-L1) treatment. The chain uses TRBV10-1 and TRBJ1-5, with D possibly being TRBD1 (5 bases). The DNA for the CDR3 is TGCGCCAGCAGTGAGTCGGGGAGGGGTCCCCAGCATTTT. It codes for CASSESGRGPQHF.